The 21 T cell receptor beta chains presented below share a single source sample, sequenced in a study of Ad26.COV2.S vaccination and SARS-CoV-2 variants. The sample's treatment: some 20 received Ad26.COV2.S at low or high dose, single or two shots; about 5 received placebo; per-sample allocation not given. Sampling was performed 63 days after the first vaccine or placebo injection. Here immunoSEQ multiplex PCR was the method, and the copy in TCRdb shows in-frame clones only, minus some. The data show about 680,000 clones, more than 70% seen once. Sample: peripheral blood, taken in a trial of Ad26.COV2.S vaccine versus placebo. Source of these receptors: a person aged 18-60 years who received the Ad26.COV2.S COVID-19 vaccine or a placebo.

The V call is TRBV4-2, the J call TRBJ1-2; 9 bases map to TRBD1. V gave up 4 bases and J gave up 4 bases; unmatched junction bases: 7. Germline lookup yields CDR1 LGHNA and CDR2 YNFKEQ. The CDR3 length is 15 residues. The CDR3 reads CASSLPGQGSYGYTF. The CDR3 region has the DNA TGTGCCAGCAGCCTACCGGGACAGGGCAGCTATGGCTACACCTTC.

This clone occurred once. This chain joins TRBV7-2 and TRBJ2-5; the match to TRBD2 covers 9 bases. V lost 3 bases and J lost 5; bases outside the gene matches: 7. Germline CDR1 is SGHTA and CDR2 is FQGNSA. This CDR3 contains 15 residues. The CDR3 sequence: CASSFTSGPGETQYF. Here the CDR3 DNA reads TGTGCCAGCAGCTTTACTAGCGGGCCGGGGGAGACCCAGTACTTC.

This CDR3 reads CASKWEYSYNEQFF. The DNA of the CDR3 is TGTGCCAGCAAGTGGGAATACTCCTACAATGAGCAGTTCTTC. The chain recombines TRBV7-9 with TRBJ2-1; D gene unclear. Germline loops: CDR1 SEHNR, CDR2 FQNEAQ (reference sequence). V was shortened by 7 bases and J by 0 bases, with 10 bases between the two germline ends. The CDR3 has 14 amino acids.

This chain connects TRBV25-1 to TRBJ1-1; unclear D gene. Germline CDR1 MGHDK, CDR2 SYGVNS. This CDR3 has 12 residues. V was cut by 3 bases and J by 8 bases, with 10 bases left in between. The CDR3 coding sequence is TGTGCCAGCAGTGACTTCAGTAAGGAAGCTTTCTTT. Translating it yields CASSDFSKEAFF.

The rearrangement uses TRBV4-1 and TRBJ1-2, with 9 bases fitting TRBD1. V lost 3 bases and J lost 5; bases outside the gene matches: 10. Germline lookup yields CDR1 MGHRA and CDR2 YSYEKL. The CDR3 has 16 residues. CDR3 nucleotides: TGCGCCAGCAGCCACCCGCGACAGGGGGGACCGTATGGCTACACCTTC. Residues: CASSHPRQGGPYGYTF.

The gene calls are TRBV11-2 and TRBJ2-3; TRBD2 matches at 7 bases. The germline V gene encodes CDR1 SGHAT and CDR2 FQNNGV. Germline trimming cut 3 bases from V and 2 bases from J; bases unmatched to any gene: 8. CDR3 length: 16 amino acids. This CDR3 reads CASSFERDVLTDTQYF. The CDR3 DNA reads as TGTGCCAGCAGCTTCGAGCGGGATGTCCTCACAGATACGCAGTATTTT.

The chain combines TRBV6-4 with TRBJ2-1, with a possible D match to TRBD1 (5 bases). Germline lookup yields CDR1 MRHNA and CDR2 SNTAGT. The V end lost 6 bases, the J end lost 9 bases, and 9 bases lay between the germline ends. The CDR3 is made up of 11 amino acids. CDR3 sequence (DNA): TGTGCCAGCAGCCAGGGAACTGAGCAGTTCTTC. This encodes CASSQGTEQFF.

The chain has TRBV29-1 and TRBJ2-1, with a weak D call TRBD1 (6 bases). Per the germline V gene, CDR1 is SQVTM and CDR2 is ANQGSEA. The CDR3 is made up of 15 amino acids. Trimming removed 2 bases at V and 0 bases at J, with 11 bases between. The CDR3 reads CSVEPGHSSYNEQFF. CDR3 nucleotides: TGCAGCGTTGAACCGGGACATAGCTCCTACAATGAGCAGTTCTTC.

The chain carries TRBV7-9 and TRBJ1-1; 7 bases align to TRBD1. In germline, CDR1 is SEHNR, CDR2 FQNEAQ (reference sequence). The CDR3 runs to 15 residues. Losses at the gene ends were 0 bases for V and 3 bases for J; bases not matched to a gene: 4. CDR3 sequence (DNA): TGTGCCAGCAGCTTAGCACAGGGGAGGTACACTGAAGCTTTCTTT. This sequence encodes CASSLAQGRYTEAFF.

V and J are TRBV18 and TRBJ1-1; no firm D call. V was pared by 3 bases and J by 8 bases, with 10 bases between. Germline values: CDR1 KGHSH, CDR2 LQKENI. The length of the CDR3 is 12 residues. The CDR3 coding sequence is TGTGCCAGCTCACCGGTTCACGGAGAAGCTTTCTTT. This encodes CASSPVHGEAFF.

This chain joins TRBV5-4 and TRBJ1-5; D possibly corresponds to TRBD1 (5 bases). Trimming removed 0 bases from V and 1 base from J, with 8 bases in between. This CDR3 has 15 amino acids. The germline V gene has CDR1 SGHNT and CDR2 YYREEE (reference sequence). CDR3 coding DNA: TGTGCCAGCAGCTTGGGGGGCGGGAGCAATCAGCCCCAGCATTTT. This encodes CASSLGGGSNQPQHF.

This chain joins TRBV24-1 and TRBJ2-2, with D perhaps assigned TRBD1 or TRBD2 (5 bases each). The CDR3 totals 13 residues. The V gene lost 5 bases and the J gene lost 5 bases, with 8 bases spanning the gap. Germline V lookup: CDR1 KGHDR, CDR2 SFDVKD. The CDR3, as DNA: TGTGCCACCAGTGGTGAGGGGACCGGGGAGCTGTTTTTT. Its protein is CATSGEGTGELFF.

The chain has TRBV18 and TRBJ2-7; the match to TRBD1 covers 10 bases. The CDR3 loop spans 14 amino acids. Germline V CDR1 and CDR2: KGHSH, LQKENI. After removal of 5 bases from V and 6 bases from J, the junction contained 7 bases not matched to a gene. The CDR3 sequence is CASSTGQGYSEQYF. For the CDR3, the DNA is TGTGCCAGCTCAACGGGACAGGGGTATTCCGAGCAGTACTTC.

To note about this clone: Other DNA sequences of this sample code for an identical CDR3. V usage is TRBV18 and J usage is TRBJ2-7; D unclear. V was trimmed by 3 bases and J by 1 base, leaving 10 bases between them. CDR1 KGHSH and CDR2 LQKENI come from the germline V gene. This CDR3 is 14 amino acids long. CDR3 in amino acids: CASSPPAPSYEQYF. CDR3 bases: TGTGCCAGCTCACCCCCAGCGCCGTCCTACGAGCAGTACTTC.

Concerning this clone: The sample contains more than one DNA sequence encoding this CDR3. V is TRBV5-1 and J is TRBJ1-1, with 10 positions matching TRBD1. Trimming took 4 bases from V and 5 from J; bases not matched to a gene: 5. CDR1 and CDR2 from the germline V gene are SGHRS and YFSETQ. This CDR3 spans 14 amino acids. The CDR3 protein is CASSTGQGYTEAFF. The CDR3 bases are TGCGCCAGCAGCACGGGACAGGGGTATACTGAAGCTTTCTTT.

The chain couples TRBV24-1 to TRBJ2-7; 8 bases are a match to TRBD1. Germline V gene data show CDR1 as KGHDR and CDR2 as SFDVKD. The CDR3 loop spans 14 amino acids. V gave up 5 bases and J gave up 1 base; unmatched junction bases: 3. The DNA for the CDR3 is TGTGCCACCAGTGCAGGGGGCGGTTCCTACGAGCAGTACTTC. Translated, it gives CATSAGGGSYEQYF.

The chain links TRBV30 to TRBJ2-7, with a weak D call TRBD1 (5 bases). Germline V lookup: CDR1 GTSNPN, CDR2 SVGIG (reference sequence). With 3 bases removed from V and 0 bases from J, the gap between germline ends came to 12 bases. The CDR3 consists of 14 residues. The CDR3 here is CAWRSHRSSYEQYF. CDR3 bases: TGTGCCTGGAGGTCGCACAGGAGCTCCTACGAGCAGTACTTC.

This clone is a singleton in its sample. The chain is built from TRBV4-1 and TRBJ1-5; a weak D match, TRBD1 (6 bases). The ends were cut back, 0 bases at V and 2 bases at J, with 14 bases in the middle. The CDR3 loop spans 17 amino acids. In germline, CDR1 is MGHRA, CDR2 YSYEKL. As DNA, the CDR3 is TGCGCCAGCAGCCAAGATCATGGACAGCCGGGCAATCAGCCCCAGCATTTT. It yields the protein CASSQDHGQPGNQPQHF.

The rearrangement uses TRBV24-1 and TRBJ1-1; TRBD1 matches at 8 bases. J lost 4 bases, V lost 2 bases, and 5 bases had no gene match. Per the germline V gene, CDR1 is KGHDR and CDR2 is SFDVKD. This CDR3 is 15 amino acids long. The CDR3 nucleotides read TGTGCCACCAGTGATTCCCGGACAGGGCCCACTGAAGCTTTCTTT. This gives the protein CATSDSRTGPTEAFF.

This clone was recorded a few times. The chain carries TRBV6-5 and TRBJ2-2; D remains ambiguous. Germline CDR1 is MNHEY and CDR2 is SVGAGI. The CDR3 has 14 amino acids. Trimming stripped 6 bases from V and 2 bases from J, with 10 bases between. Here the CDR3 DNA reads TGTGCCAGCAGACTCGCGGTTAACACCGGGGAGCTGTTTTTT. Protein: CASRLAVNTGELFF.

The chain recombines TRBV18 with TRBJ2-2; possibly TRBD2 for D (6 bases). From germline, CDR1 is KGHSH and CDR2 LQKENI. V shed 1 base and J shed 2 bases, with 11 bases lying between them. The CDR3 has 16 amino acids. The CDR3: CASSPLSGTNTGELFF. DNA of the CDR3: TGTGCCAGCTCACCACTGTCCGGGACTAACACCGGGGAGCTGTTTTTT.